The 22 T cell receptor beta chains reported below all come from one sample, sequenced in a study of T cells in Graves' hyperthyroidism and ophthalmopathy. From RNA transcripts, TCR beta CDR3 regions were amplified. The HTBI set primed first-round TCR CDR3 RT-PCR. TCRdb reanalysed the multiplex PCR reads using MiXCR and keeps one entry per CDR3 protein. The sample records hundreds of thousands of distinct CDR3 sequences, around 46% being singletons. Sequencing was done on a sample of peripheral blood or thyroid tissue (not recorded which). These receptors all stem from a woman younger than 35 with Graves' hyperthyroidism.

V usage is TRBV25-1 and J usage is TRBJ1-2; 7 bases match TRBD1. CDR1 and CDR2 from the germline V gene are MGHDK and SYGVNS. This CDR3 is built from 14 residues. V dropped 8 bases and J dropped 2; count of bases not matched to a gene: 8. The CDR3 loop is CASVEARGNYGYTF. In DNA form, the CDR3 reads TGTGCCAGCGTTGAGGCCAGGGGGAACTATGGCTACACCTTC.

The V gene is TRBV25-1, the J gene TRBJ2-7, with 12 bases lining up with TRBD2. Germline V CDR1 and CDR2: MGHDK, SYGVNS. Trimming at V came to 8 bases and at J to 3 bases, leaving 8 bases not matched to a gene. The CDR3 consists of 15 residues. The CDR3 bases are TGTGCCAGCGTGGGGAAGACTAGCGGGAGCTACGAGCAGTACTTC. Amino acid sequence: CASVGKTSGSYEQYF.

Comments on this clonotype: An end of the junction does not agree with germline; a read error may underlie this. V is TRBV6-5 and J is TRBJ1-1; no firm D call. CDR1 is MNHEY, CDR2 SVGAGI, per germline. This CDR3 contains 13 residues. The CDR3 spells CAGSYVGNTEAFF. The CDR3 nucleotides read TGTGCCGGCAGTTACGTCGGGAACACTGAAGCTTTCTTT.

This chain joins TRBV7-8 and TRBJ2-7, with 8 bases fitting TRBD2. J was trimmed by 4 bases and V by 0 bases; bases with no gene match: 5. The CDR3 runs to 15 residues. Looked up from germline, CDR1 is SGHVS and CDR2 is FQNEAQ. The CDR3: CASSLASGSAYEQYF. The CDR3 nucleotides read TGTGCCAGCAGCTTAGCCAGCGGGAGCGCGTACGAGCAGTACTTC.

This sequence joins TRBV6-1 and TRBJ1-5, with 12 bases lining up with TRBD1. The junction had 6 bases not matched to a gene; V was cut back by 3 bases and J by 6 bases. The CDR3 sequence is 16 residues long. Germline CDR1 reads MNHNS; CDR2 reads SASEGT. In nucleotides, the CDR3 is TGTGCCAGCAGTGAGGGGGACAGGGGGCGCCGTCAGCCCCAGCATTTT. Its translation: CASSEGDRGRRQPQHF.

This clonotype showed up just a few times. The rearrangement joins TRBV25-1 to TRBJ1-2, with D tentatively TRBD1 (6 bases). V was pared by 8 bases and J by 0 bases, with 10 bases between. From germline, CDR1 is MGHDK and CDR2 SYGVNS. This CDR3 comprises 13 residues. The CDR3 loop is CASSTGANYGYTF. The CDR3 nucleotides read TGTGCCAGCTCGACAGGCGCTAACTATGGCTACACCTTC.

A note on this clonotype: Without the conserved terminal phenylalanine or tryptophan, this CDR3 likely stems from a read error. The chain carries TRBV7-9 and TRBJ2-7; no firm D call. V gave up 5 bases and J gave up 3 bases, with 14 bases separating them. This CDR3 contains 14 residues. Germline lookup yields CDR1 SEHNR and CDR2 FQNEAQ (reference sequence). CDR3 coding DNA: TGTGCCAGCAGCCAAGATCGAGGAAGCTACGAGCAGTACCTC. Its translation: CASSQDRGSYEQYL.

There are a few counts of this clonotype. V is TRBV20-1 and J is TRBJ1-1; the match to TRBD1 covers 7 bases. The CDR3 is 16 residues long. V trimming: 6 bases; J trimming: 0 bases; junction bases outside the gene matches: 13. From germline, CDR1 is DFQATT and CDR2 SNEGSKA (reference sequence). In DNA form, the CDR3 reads TGCAGTGCCCCCAGGGGGTCTGGGTTTATGAACACTGAAGCTTTCTTT. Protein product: CSAPRGSGFMNTEAFF.

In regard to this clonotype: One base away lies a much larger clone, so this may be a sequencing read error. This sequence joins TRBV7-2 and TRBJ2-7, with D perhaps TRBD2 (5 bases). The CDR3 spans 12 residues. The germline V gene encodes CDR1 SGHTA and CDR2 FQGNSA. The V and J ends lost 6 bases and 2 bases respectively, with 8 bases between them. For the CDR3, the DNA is TGTGCCAGCAGACTAGGACCCTACGAGCAGTACTTC. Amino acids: CASRLGPYEQYF.

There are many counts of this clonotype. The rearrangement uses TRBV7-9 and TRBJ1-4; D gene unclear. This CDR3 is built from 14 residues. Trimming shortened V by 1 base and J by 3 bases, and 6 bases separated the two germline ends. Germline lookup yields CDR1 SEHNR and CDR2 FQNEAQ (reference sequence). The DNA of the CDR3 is TGTGCCAGCAGCTTAGGACGAGCTAATGAAAAACTGTTTTTT. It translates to CASSLGRANEKLFF.

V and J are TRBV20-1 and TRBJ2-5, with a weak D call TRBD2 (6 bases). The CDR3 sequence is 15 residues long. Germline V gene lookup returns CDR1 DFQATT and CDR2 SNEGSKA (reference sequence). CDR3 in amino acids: CSASETRNSQETQYF. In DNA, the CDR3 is TGCAGCGCATCGGAGACTAGAAACTCGCAAGAGACCCAGTACTTC.

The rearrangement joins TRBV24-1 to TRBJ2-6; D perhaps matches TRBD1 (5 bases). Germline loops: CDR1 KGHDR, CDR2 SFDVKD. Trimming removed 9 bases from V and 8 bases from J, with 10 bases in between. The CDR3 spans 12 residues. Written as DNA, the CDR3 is TGTGCCACCGGAGCAGGGACCAACGTCCTGACTTTC. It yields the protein CATGAGTNVLTF.

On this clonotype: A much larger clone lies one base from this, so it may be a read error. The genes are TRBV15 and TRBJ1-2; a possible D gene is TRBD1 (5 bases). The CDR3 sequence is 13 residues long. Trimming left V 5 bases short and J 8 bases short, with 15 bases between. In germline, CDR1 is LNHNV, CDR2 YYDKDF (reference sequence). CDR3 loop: CATSRGEGSGYTF. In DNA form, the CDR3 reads TGTGCCACCAGCCGGGGGGAGGGATCCGGCTACACCTTC.

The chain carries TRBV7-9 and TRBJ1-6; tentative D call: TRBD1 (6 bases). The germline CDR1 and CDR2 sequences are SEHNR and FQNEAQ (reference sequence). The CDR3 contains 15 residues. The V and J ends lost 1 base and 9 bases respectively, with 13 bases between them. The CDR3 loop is CASSLDTGIRSPLHF. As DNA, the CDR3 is TGTGCCAGCAGCTTAGACACAGGGATTCGTTCACCCCTCCACTTT.

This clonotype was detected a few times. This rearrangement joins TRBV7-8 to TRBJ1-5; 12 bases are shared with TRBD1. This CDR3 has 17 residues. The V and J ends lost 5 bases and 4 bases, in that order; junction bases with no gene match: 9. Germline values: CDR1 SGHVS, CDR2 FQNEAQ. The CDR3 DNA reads TGTGCCAGCAGCGCAAGGGACAGGGGGCTTGGTAATCAGCCCCAGCATTTT. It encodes CASSARDRGLGNQPQHF.

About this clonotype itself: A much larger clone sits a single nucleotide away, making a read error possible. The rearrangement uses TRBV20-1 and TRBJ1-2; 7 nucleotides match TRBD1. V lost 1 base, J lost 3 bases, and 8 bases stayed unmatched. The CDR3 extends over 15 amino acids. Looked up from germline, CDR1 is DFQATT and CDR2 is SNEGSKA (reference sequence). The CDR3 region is CSARGGQIEDYGYTF. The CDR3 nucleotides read TGCAGTGCTAGAGGGGGACAGATTGAGGACTATGGCTACACCTTC.

CDR3 loop: CASSWAQAGGTSYEQYF. As DNA, the CDR3 is TGCGCCAGCAGCTGGGCCCAGGCGGGAGGAACATCCTACGAGCAGTACTTC. The chain joins TRBV5-1 to TRBJ2-7, with TRBD2 matching 8 bases. From germline, CDR1 is SGHRS and CDR2 YFSETQ. The CDR3 runs 17 residues. With 3 bases clipped from V and 1 base from J, the junction kept 12 bases outside the gene matches.

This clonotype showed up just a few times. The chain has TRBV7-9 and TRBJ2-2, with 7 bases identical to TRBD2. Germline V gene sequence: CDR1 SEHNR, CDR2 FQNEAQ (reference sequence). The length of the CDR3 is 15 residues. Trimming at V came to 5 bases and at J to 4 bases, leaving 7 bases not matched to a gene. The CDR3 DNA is TGTGCCAGCAGCCCGGGAGGTTTGGGCACCGGGGAGCTGTTTTTT. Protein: CASSPGGLGTGELFF.

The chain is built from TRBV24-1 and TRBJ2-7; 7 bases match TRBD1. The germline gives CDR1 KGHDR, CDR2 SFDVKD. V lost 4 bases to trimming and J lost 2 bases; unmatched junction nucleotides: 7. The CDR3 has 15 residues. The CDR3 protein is CATSDAWDSTYEQYF. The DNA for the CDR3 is TGTGCCACCAGTGACGCCTGGGACAGCACCTACGAGCAGTACTTC.

CDR3 DNA: TGTGCCAGCAGCGTAACCTCAGCTGATTCACCCCTCCACTTT. Encoded protein: CASSVTSADSPLHF. J is TRBJ1-6 and V is TRBV9; D is undetermined. With 1 base removed from V and 8 bases from J, the gap between germline ends came to 10 bases. The germline gives CDR1 SGDLS, CDR2 YYNGEE. The CDR3 length is 14 residues. Combining the CDR3 with reference TRBV9 and TRBJ1-6 gives the whole variable domain DSGVTQTPKHLITATGQRVTLRCSPRSGDLSVYWYQQSLDQGLQFLIQYYNGEERAKGNILERFSAQQFPDLHSELNLSSLELGDSALYFCASSVTSADSPLHFGNGTRLTVT.

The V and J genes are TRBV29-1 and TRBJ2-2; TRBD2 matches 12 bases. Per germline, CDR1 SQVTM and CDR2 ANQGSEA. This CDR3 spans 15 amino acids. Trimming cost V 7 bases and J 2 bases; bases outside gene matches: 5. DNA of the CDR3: TGCAGCGCATCGGGACTAGCGGGCAACACCGGGGAGCTGTTTTTT. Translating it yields CSASGLAGNTGELFF.

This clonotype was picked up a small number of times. The CDR3 spells CASSRGATQGNTIYF. The DNA for the CDR3 is TGCGCCAGCAGCAGGGGGGCGACTCAAGGAAACACCATATATTTT. This rearrangement joins TRBV5-1 to TRBJ1-3, with D perhaps matching TRBD1 (6 bases). The V end was cut by 4 bases, the J end by 4 bases, with 15 bases between. CDR3 length: 15 residues. Germline assignment: CDR1 SGHRS and CDR2 YFSETQ.